Presented here are 19 T cell receptor beta chains from one specimen sequenced in a study of T cell responses to AZD1222 COVID-19 vaccine. Here immunoSEQ multiplex PCR was the method, and the copy in TCRdb shows in-frame clones only, minus some. The table includes about 140,000 clones, 85% to 95% detected once. Sample: peripheral blood, taken on day 0 of AZD1222 vaccination. Receptor source: an adult in good health.

J is TRBJ2-1 and V is TRBV24-1, with TRBD1 matching 12 bases. Losses at the gene ends were 1 base for V and 7 bases for J; bases not matched to a gene: 7. Germline CDR1 and CDR2: KGHDR and SFDVKD. The CDR3 sequence is 17 residues long. The CDR3 region has the DNA TGTGCCACCAGTGATTTTGGGACAGGGGGCGTAAAGAATGAGCAGTTCTTC. Amino acid sequence: CATSDFGTGGVKNEQFF.

This chain links TRBV9 with TRBJ2-7; D may be TRBD2 (5 bases). The V gene's germline CDR1 is SGDLS and CDR2 YYNGEE. The CDR3 loop spans 14 amino acids. The V gene lost 0 bases and the J gene lost 3 bases, with 10 bases spanning the gap. This CDR3 is CASSVGYSDYEQYF. The CDR3 DNA reads as TGTGCCAGCAGCGTAGGGTATAGCGACTACGAGCAGTACTTC.

The rearrangement joins TRBV6-1 to TRBJ1-5; D ambiguous. The V end lost 2 bases, the J end lost 3 bases, and 11 bases lay between the germline ends. The germline CDR1 and CDR2 sequences are MNHNS and SASEGT. The CDR3 is made up of 15 amino acids. For the CDR3, the DNA is TGTGCCAGCAGTGAAACGGTGGGGTCCAATCAGCCCCAGCATTTT. Translation gives CASSETVGSNQPQHF.

The V gene is TRBV15, the J gene TRBJ1-3, with D possibly matching TRBD1 (5 bases). In germline, CDR1 is LNHNV, CDR2 YYDKDF (reference sequence). This CDR3 has 14 residues. Trimming pared 1 base from V and 8 bases from J, leaving 12 bases between. CDR3 coding DNA: TGTGCCACCAGCAGAGTGGGGGAATCGCACACCATATATTTT. It is translated as CATSRVGESHTIYF. Full variable domain (outside the CDR3, taken from reference TRBV15 and TRBJ1-3): DAMVIQNPRYQVTQFGKPVTLSCSQTLNHNVMYWYQQKSSQAPKLLFHYYDKDFNNEADTPDNFQSRRPNTSFCFLDIRSPGLGDTAMYLCATSRVGESHTIYFGEGSWLTVV.

The chain recombines TRBV29-1 with TRBJ1-4; D not resolved. Trimming pared 7 bases from V and 8 bases from J, leaving 14 bases between. This CDR3 has 12 residues. Germline V gives CDR1 SQVTM, CDR2 ANQGSEA. In DNA, the CDR3 is TGCAGCGCGGTCTTTGTAGGGGAAAAACTGTTTTTT. Its protein product is CSAVFVGEKLFF.

This chain links TRBV7-3 with TRBJ2-3, with TRBD2 matching over 14 bases. V was clipped by 1 base and J by 4 bases; unmatched bases: 10. The V gene's germline CDR1 is SGHTA and CDR2 FQGTGA. The CDR3 is made up of 19 amino acids. In DNA, the CDR3 is TGTGCCAGCAGCTTAAGACTAGCGGGAGGGCCAAGGTTCCCAGATACGCAGTATTTT. This translates into CASSLRLAGGPRFPDTQYF. Full variable domain (rest looked up from reference TRBV7-3 and TRBJ2-3): GAGVSQTPSNKVTEKGKYVELRCDPISGHTALYWYRQSLGQGPEFLIYFQGTGAADDSGLPNDRFFAVRPEGSVSTLKIQRTERGDSAVYLCASSLRLAGGPRFPDTQYFGPGTRLTVL.

The gene calls are TRBV4-3 and TRBJ2-7; D might be TRBD2 (6 bases). Germline lookup yields CDR1 LGHNA and CDR2 YSLEER. V was clipped by 0 bases and J by 0 bases, with 12 bases between them. The CDR3 is 16 amino acids. The CDR3 nucleotides are TGCGCCAGCAGCCAAGATCGCCGGGGGATCTCCTACGAGCAGTACTTC. Amino acid sequence: CASSQDRRGISYEQYF.

This clone was observed once. The rearrangement links TRBV29-1 to TRBJ1-2; no firm D call. Trimming pared 5 bases from V and 7 bases from J, leaving 11 bases between. The CDR3 has 11 residues. Germline-derived CDR1 and CDR2 are SQVTM and ANQGSEA. CDR3 in DNA: TGCAGCGTTAGAGAGCGTTTTGGCTACACCTTC. It specifies CSVRERFGYTF.

Only one count was recorded for this clone. V is TRBV5-1 and J is TRBJ2-7, with 13 bases identical to TRBD2. The germline gives CDR1 SGHRS, CDR2 YFSETQ. The CDR3 sequence is 19 residues long. V lost 5 bases to trimming and J lost 2 bases; unmatched junction nucleotides: 16. CDR3 in DNA: TGCGCCAGCAGGCTAGGACTAGCGGGAGAGGGCGGTAGGACCTACGAGCAGTACTTC. Translating gives CASRLGLAGEGGRTYEQYF.

The chain couples TRBV5-1 to TRBJ2-5; 7 nucleotides match TRBD1. V lost 7 bases, J lost 5 bases, and 14 bases stayed unmatched. Germline V gene lookup returns CDR1 SGHRS and CDR2 YFSETQ. The CDR3 spans 15 residues. The CDR3 DNA reads TGCGCCAGCTCCCCCCTGACAGGGCTGGGCGAGACCCAGTACTTC. It yields the protein CASSPLTGLGETQYF.

The J gene is TRBJ2-7, the V gene TRBV6-2 or TRBV6-3; 9 bases map to TRBD1. V shed 5 bases, J shed 6 bases, and the junction held 11 bases outside the gene matches. Germline values: CDR1 MNHEY, CDR2 SVGEGT. The CDR3 spans 15 residues. CDR3 sequence: CASSLGTGGRGEQYF. CDR3 in DNA: TGTGCCAGCAGTCTGGGTACAGGGGGCCGTGGCGAGCAGTACTTC.

This chain uses TRBV10-1 with TRBJ2-3; tentatively, D is TRBD2 (7 bases). Germline V gene sequence: CDR1 WNHNN, CDR2 SYGVQD (reference sequence). V lost 3 bases and J 2 bases, leaving 9 bases between the germline ends. The CDR3 loop spans 14 amino acids. Here the CDR3 DNA reads TGCGCCAGCAGTGACGGGGGGCCCACAGATACGCAGTATTTT. The encoded protein is CASSDGGPTDTQYF.

The V call is TRBV19, the J call TRBJ2-1, with D possibly matching TRBD1 (6 bases). Trimming pared 6 bases from V and 7 bases from J, leaving 10 bases between. The CDR3 covers 12 residues. Germline CDR1 LNHDA, CDR2 SQIVND (reference sequence). The DNA for the CDR3 is TGTGCCAGTAGGGGGACACCAAATGAGCAGTTCTTC. As protein: CASRGTPNEQFF.

The chain couples TRBV4-1 to TRBJ2-7; no firm D call. Germline assignment: CDR1 MGHRA and CDR2 YSYEKL. The CDR3 contains 13 residues. V dropped 3 bases and J dropped 7 bases, with 13 bases sitting between them. The chain's CDR3 is CASSQSPDREQYF. The CDR3, as DNA: TGCGCCAGCAGCCAGAGCCCGGATCGGGAGCAGTACTTC.

This sequence joins TRBV9 and TRBJ1-2; TRBD1 aligns across 7 bases. V lost 4 bases, J lost 3 bases, and 3 bases stayed unmatched. CDR3 size: 13 residues. Germline lookup yields CDR1 SGDLS and CDR2 YYNGEE. The DNA for the CDR3 is TGTGCCAGCAGCACCGGGACAGACTATGGCTACACCTTC. It is translated as CASSTGTDYGYTF.

The chain has TRBV7-8 and TRBJ2-7, with D possibly being TRBD1 or TRBD2 (6 bases each). Per the germline V gene, CDR1 is SGHVS and CDR2 is FQNEAQ. The CDR3 runs 14 residues. Trimming removed 5 bases from V and 1 base from J, with 12 bases in between. The CDR3 nucleotides are TGTGCCAGCAGCCTAGGGGGGAAATCCTACGAGCAGTACTTC. Residues: CASSLGGKSYEQYF.

The chain uses TRBV7-8 and TRBJ2-1; 12 bases align to TRBD2. Germline V lookup: CDR1 SGHVS, CDR2 FQNEAQ. The CDR3 length is 17 residues. Trimming removed 3 bases from V and 8 bases from J; junction bases left unmatched: 11. The CDR3 spells CASSFTPSGGAGDEQFF. The DNA of the CDR3 is TGTGCCAGCAGCTTTACCCCTAGCGGGGGGGCCGGGGATGAGCAGTTCTTC.

This chain joins TRBV6-5 and TRBJ1-1; unclear D gene. The germline V and J ends were trimmed by 3 bases and 3 bases, with 14 bases remaining between them. This CDR3 has 15 amino acids. The germline CDR1 and CDR2 sequences are MNHEY and SVGAGI. The CDR3 DNA sequence: TGTGCCAGCAGTTATTCGATCCCACTTCACACTGAAGCTTTCTTT. This sequence encodes CASSYSIPLHTEAFF.

This chain links TRBV30 with TRBJ1-4, with D unclear. The CDR3 has 17 amino acids. Germline CDR1 GTSNPN, CDR2 SVGIG (reference sequence). V dropped 3 bases and J dropped 4 bases, with 21 bases sitting between them. Written as DNA, the CDR3 is TGTGCCTGGAGCCCACCACCCCTCATGCCTGGTAATGAAAAACTGTTTTTT. Encoded protein: CAWSPPPLMPGNEKLFF.